This entry lists 9 T cell receptor beta chains sequenced from one sample in a study of shared clonotypes between healthy human individuals. Assay used: immunoSEQ multiplex PCR; TCRdb lists only in-frame clones, some missing. Seen here are about 1.1 million clones, 70% to 85% observed once, and the top ten hold 0.89%. The sequencing sample was made of memory CD4+ T cells from PBMCs. Sample subset: CD45RA-negative fraction. The receptor source for this set is a man aged 18 to 30 in good health. Some clones in this sample may be carry-over from other donors' samples.

The V call is TRBV4-2, the J call TRBJ2-1, with 9 bases lining up with TRBD2. CDR3 size: 15 residues. With 0 bases clipped from V and 4 bases from J, the junction kept 1 base outside the gene matches. Germline V gene data show CDR1 as LGHNA and CDR2 as YNFKEQ. Here the CDR3 reads CASSQETSGYNEQFF. Here the CDR3 DNA reads TGTGCCAGCAGCCAAGAGACTAGCGGATACAATGAGCAGTTCTTC.

Only a few counts were recorded for this clone. The chain employs TRBV2 and TRBJ2-7; a weak D match, TRBD2 (5 bases). Trimming took 0 bases from V and 7 from J, leaving 10 bases between them. Germline V gene data show CDR1 as SNHLY and CDR2 as FYNNEI. The CDR3 is made up of 13 amino acids. The CDR3 DNA reads as TGTGCCAGCAGTGAAGCGGGAGCGCGAGAGCAGTACTTC. It specifies CASSEAGAREQYF.

Comments on this clone: Possible read error: a much larger clone is one base away. This chain uses TRBV2 with TRBJ2-3, with D hard to call. Trimming removed 7 bases at V and 5 bases at J, with 7 bases between. Germline V gives CDR1 SNHLY, CDR2 FYNNEI. The CDR3 has 11 residues. CDR3 amino acids: CASMYQDTQYF. In DNA, the CDR3 is TGTGCCAGCATGTATCAAGATACGCAGTATTTT. Full variable domain (remainder filled in from reference TRBV2 and TRBJ2-3): EPEVTQTPSHQVTQMGQEVILRCVPISNHLYFYWYRQILGQKVEFLVSFYNNEISEKSEIFDDQFSVERPDGSNFTLKIRSTKLEDSAMYFCASMYQDTQYFGPGTRLTVL.

The chain has TRBV25-1 and TRBJ1-4, with 7 bases fitting TRBD1. J gave up 4 bases and V 7 bases, and 6 bases lay outside the gene matches. This CDR3 contains 14 residues. CDR1 is MGHDK, CDR2 SYGVNS, per germline. The CDR3 loop reads CASTRDSLNEKLFF. DNA of the CDR3: TGTGCCAGCACCCGGGACAGCCTTAATGAAAAACTGTTTTTT.

This chain connects TRBV18 to TRBJ2-7; tentative D call: TRBD1 (5 bases). The germline V gene encodes CDR1 KGHSH and CDR2 LQKENI. V was shortened by 2 bases and J by 4 bases, with 12 bases between the two germline ends. The CDR3 extends over 14 amino acids. The CDR3 loop reads CASSPSQGRYEQYF. The CDR3 DNA sequence: TGTGCCAGCTCACCAAGCCAGGGTCGTTACGAGCAGTACTTC.

A few counts support this clone. This may come from a read error, since a much larger clone is one base off. The rearrangement uses TRBV30 and TRBJ1-2, with a weak D call TRBD1 (5 bases). Germline CDR1 GTSNPN, CDR2 SVGIG (reference sequence). This CDR3 has 11 amino acids. CDR3 nucleotide sequence: TGTGCATGGGGACCCTCCCAGGGCTACACCTTC. Translating gives CAWGPSQGYTF.

The rearrangement uses TRBV4-1 and TRBJ2-7, with TRBD1 identical over 8 bases. This CDR3 comprises 14 residues. V lost 4 bases to trimming and J lost 6 bases; unmatched junction nucleotides: 8. CDR1 and CDR2 (germline): MGHRA, YSYEKL. CDR3 DNA: TGCGCCAGCAGCCCCGGGACAGGACAATCCGAGCAGTACTTC. It codes for CASSPGTGQSEQYF.

The chain is built from TRBV6-5 and TRBJ2-7, with a weak D call TRBD1 (6 bases). CDR1 MNHEY and CDR2 SVGAGI come from the germline V gene. The CDR3 runs 14 residues. Between the trimmed V and J ends, which lost 2 bases and 3 bases, there was a span of 11 bases. The CDR3 region has the DNA TGTGCCAGCAGTTACGCAGGGGCCTTCTACGAGCAGTACTTC. Amino acids: CASSYAGAFYEQYF.

The chain combines TRBV7-3 with TRBJ1-1; tentative D call: TRBD1 (5 bases). V was clipped by 1 base and J by 6 bases, with 15 bases between them. The CDR3 is 15 residues long. The germline V gene encodes CDR1 SGHTA and CDR2 FQGTGA. The chain's CDR3 is CASSLNRGSGAEAFF. The CDR3 nucleotides read TGTGCCAGCAGCTTAAATAGGGGTAGTGGGGCTGAAGCTTTCTTT.